This T cell receptor (beta chain) was recorded in a study of blood T cell repertoires in COVID-19. At the level of the study: Nucleic acid was either cDNA or gDNA, and it came from T cells, B-cell-depleted T cells, or PBMCs.

Profiling relied on immunoSEQ multiplex PCR, and the TCRdb table lists in-frame clones only, not all of them. Counted here are 200,000 or so clones, over 75% occurring once; the ten biggest clones make up 5.9%. The sequence was obtained from an older man with acute or convalescent COVID-19. The specimen sequenced was peripheral blood.

The CDR3 nucleotides read TGTGCCAGCAGCACCGGACAGGGATACGAAAAACTGTTTTTT. Its translation is CASSTGQGYEKLFF. The chain is built from TRBV5-5 and TRBJ1-4; 8 nucleotides agree with TRBD1. The germline V gene encodes CDR1 SGHKS and CDR2 YYEKEE (reference sequence). V lost 4 bases and J lost 8; bases outside the gene matches: 7. The CDR3 is made up of 14 amino acids. Variable domain in full (rest from reference TRBV5-5 and TRBJ1-4): DAGVTQSPTHLIKTRGQQVTLRCSPISGHKSVSWYQQVLGQGPQFIFQYYEKEERGRGNFPDRFSARQFPNYSSELNVNALLLGDSALYLCASSTGQGYEKLFFGSGTQLSVL.